The present T cell receptor beta chain was sequenced within a study of blood T cells in healthy people across ages. CDR1 SGHTA and CDR2 FQGTGA come from the germline V gene. Unmatched junction bases numbered 5, after V lost 5 bases and J lost 4 bases. The CDR3 totals 15 residues. Together with a sample-barcoded 5' primer, a J-beta primer mix was included in a second PCR lasting about 7 to 11 cycles. In TCRdb, the 5' RACE reads were re-called with MiXCR into one record per CDR3 protein. The data contain hundreds of thousands of distinct CDR3 sequences, about 50% of them singletons. This clonotype was seen ten or more times.

The sequencing input was blood. The chain has TRBV7-3 and TRBJ2-1, with 10 bases that match TRBD2. The TCR comes from an elderly woman in good health. CDR3 DNA sequence: TGTGCCAGCAGCGGGAGCGGGGGGGTTTACAATGAGCAGTTCTTC. This encodes CASSGSGGVYNEQFF.